Listed here is a single TCR beta chain. This sample is part of a study of blood T cell repertoires in COVID-19. The wider study: Samples came from the United States, Italy and Spain, spanning acute and convalescent COVID-19. T cells, B-cell-depleted T cells, or PBMCs supplied cDNA or gDNA.

Per the authors' pipeline: Estimates of nucleated cell counts were drawn from the amplification of reference gene primers. Profiled with immunoSEQ multiplex PCR; TCRdb holds only in-frame clones, not every one. The V and J calls and clone size are taken from that table; D and trimming were inferred from the DNA. This sample has under 130,000 clones; 70% to 90% occur once, and the top ten carry 2% to 2.5%. This CDR3 is built from 19 residues. The germline V and J ends were trimmed by 0 bases and 1 base, with 18 bases remaining between them. The specimen was peripheral blood. The receptor comes from a human donor in a cohort sampled during active COVID-19. This chain joins TRBV23-1 and TRBJ2-2, with D uncertain. TRBV23-1 is classed as an ORF, of uncertain function. The DNA for the CDR3 is TGCGCCAGCAGTCAATCCCCTTCCCAGGTCTCTCTGAACACCGGGGAGCTGTTTTTT. It is translated as CASSQSPSQVSLNTGELFF.